Shown below are 14 T cell receptor beta chains from a single sample sequenced in a study of ipilimumab plus nivolumab after autologous stem cell transplantation. Sequencing was performed with immunoSEQ multiplex PCR; in TCRdb, only in-frame clones are kept and a portion is missing. In the table there are 15,000 to 20,000 clones, about 80% of which are singletons. The sample consisted of PBMCs, taken in a trial of ipilimumab plus nivolumab as post-transplant consolidation. These receptors originate from a male donor with diffuse large B-cell lymphoma.

The table lists this clone with a few counts. The chain employs TRBV30 and TRBJ2-7; 12 positions agree with TRBD2. The V segment lost 4 bases and the J segment 7 bases; nucleotides outside the gene matches: 8. CDR1 is GTSNPN and CDR2 is SVGIG in the germline V gene (reference sequence). The CDR3 contains 14 residues. CDR3 region: CAWTTSGGRGEQYF. The CDR3 coding sequence is TGTGCCTGGACCACTAGCGGGGGGCGGGGTGAGCAGTACTTC.

The chain couples TRBV11-2 to TRBJ2-5; 15 bases align to TRBD2. The assigned J gene may be wrong: the sequence end matches TRBJ2-7 better. Germline assignment: CDR1 SGHAT and CDR2 FQNNGV. The CDR3 consists of 18 residues. The CDR3 DNA is TGTGCCAGCAGCTCCCTTGGACTAGCGGGGGGGAAAACCTACGAGCAGTACTTC. This sequence encodes CASSSLGLAGGKTYEQYF.

For this clone: Other DNA sequences of this sample code for an identical CDR3. This sequence joins TRBV5-6 and TRBJ2-7; the D call may be TRBD1 or TRBD2 (5 bases each). V was cut by 0 bases and J by 0 bases, with 7 bases left in between. Germline lookup yields CDR1 SGHDT and CDR2 YYEEEE. The CDR3 is made up of 14 amino acids. The CDR3 coding sequence is TGTGCCAGCAGCTTGGGAGGGGACTCCTACGAGCAGTACTTC. Amino acid sequence: CASSLGGDSYEQYF.

This clone was found once. J is TRBJ1-6 and V is TRBV6-1; D may be TRBD1 (6 bases). Trimming took 4 bases from V and 0 from J, leaving 13 bases between them. The CDR3 runs 17 residues. Germline CDR1 MNHNS, CDR2 SASEGT. CDR3 sequence: CASSAGQPSSYNSPLHF. The CDR3 nucleotides read TGTGCCAGCAGTGCTGGACAGCCGAGCTCCTATAATTCACCCCTCCACTTT.

The chain employs TRBV9 and TRBJ1-3; tentative D call: TRBD1 (6 bases). Trimming left V 3 bases short and J 1 base short, with 8 bases between. Germline V lookup: CDR1 SGDLS, CDR2 YYNGEE. The CDR3 has 14 residues. Here the CDR3 reads CASSATGSGNTIYF. CDR3 DNA: TGTGCCAGCAGCGCCACAGGGTCTGGAAACACCATATATTTT.

This clone was seen just once. CDR3 region: CASRPGTAIEKLFF. As DNA, the CDR3 is TGCGCCAGCAGACCCGGGACAGCCATCGAAAAACTGTTTTTT. J is TRBJ1-4 and V is TRBV5-1, with 7 bases matching TRBD1. CDR1 is SGHRS and CDR2 is YFSETQ in the germline V gene. The length of the CDR3 is 14 residues. Losses at the gene ends were 5 bases for V and 8 bases for J; bases not matched to a gene: 9.

The rearrangement joins TRBV11-2 to TRBJ1-3; D is unclear. The ends were cut back, 5 bases at V and 3 bases at J, with 11 bases in the middle. Germline CDR1 and CDR2: SGHAT and FQNNGV. The CDR3 spans 14 residues. The CDR3 region is CASSPDGNGNTIYF. The DNA for the CDR3 is TGTGCCAGCAGCCCGGACGGGAATGGAAACACCATATATTTT.

The chain recombines TRBV5-1 with TRBJ2-3, with TRBD2 matching over 9 bases. The V gene's germline CDR1 is SGHRS and CDR2 YFSETQ. The CDR3 is made up of 17 amino acids. V shed 1 base, J shed 0 bases, and the junction held 6 bases outside the gene matches. This CDR3 is CASSLFQAGGSTDTQYF. The CDR3 bases are TGCGCCAGCAGCTTGTTCCAAGCGGGGGGTAGCACAGATACGCAGTATTTT.

V is TRBV4-3 and J is TRBJ2-3, with D possibly TRBD2 on 6 matching bases. Trimming pared 0 bases from V and 4 bases from J, leaving 14 bases between. The CDR3 runs to 16 residues. Germline CDR1 is LGHNA and CDR2 is YSLEER. CDR3 DNA sequence: TGCGCCAGCAGCCAAGATCCGAATAGCGGCCCAGATACGCAGTATTTT. This sequence encodes CASSQDPNSGPDTQYF.

CDR3 sequence: CASTPRPSYEQYF. CDR3 DNA sequence: TGTGCCAGCACCCCCCGCCCCTCCTACGAGCAGTACTTC. This rearrangement joins TRBV5-6 to TRBJ2-7, with D unresolved. The CDR3 has 13 residues. Germline V gene sequence: CDR1 SGHDT, CDR2 YYEEEE. Trimming pared 6 bases from V and 0 bases from J, leaving 10 bases between. The whole variable domain, filled in from reference TRBV5-6 and TRBJ2-7, reads DAGVTQSPTHLIKTRGQQVTLRCSPKSGHDTVSWYQQALGQGPQFIFQYYEEEERQRGNFPDRFSGHQFPNYSSELNVNALLLGDSALYLCASTPRPSYEQYFGPGTRLTVT.

The chain links TRBV18 to TRBJ1-2; TRBD1 might be the D (6 bases). The CDR3 contains 14 residues. The germline V gene encodes CDR1 KGHSH and CDR2 LQKENI. V was shortened by 0 bases and J by 5 bases, with 10 bases between the two germline ends. The CDR3, as DNA: TGTGCCAGCTCACCACCGGTCAGGGGATATGGCTACACCTTC. Translation gives CASSPPVRGYGYTF.

The chain's CDR3 is CASSNLRQGEYGYTF. The DNA for the CDR3 is TGTGCCAGCAGCAATCTAAGACAGGGGGAATATGGCTACACCTTC. This chain links TRBV6-1 with TRBJ1-2, with 9 bases fitting TRBD1. Germline CDR1 MNHNS, CDR2 SASEGT. The ends lost 6 bases at V and 5 bases at J; junction bases unmatched: 10. The CDR3 has 15 residues.

The rearrangement uses TRBV6-5 and TRBJ1-1; D not certain. CDR1 and CDR2 from the germline V gene are MNHEY and SVGAGI. Trimming removed 2 bases from V and 7 bases from J, with 11 bases in between. CDR3 length: 13 amino acids. The CDR3 here is CASSYGEGSEAFF. The CDR3 DNA sequence: TGTGCCAGCAGTTACGGGGAAGGGAGTGAAGCTTTCTTT.

This clone has only a few counts. The chain links TRBV18 to TRBJ2-2; D not resolved. Germline V lookup: CDR1 KGHSH, CDR2 LQKENI. CDR3 size: 16 residues. Trimming pared 2 bases from V and 3 bases from J, leaving 13 bases between. The DNA of the CDR3 is TGTGCCAGCTCACCAAGTAAGGACCGGGACACCGGGGAGCTGTTTTTT. It encodes CASSPSKDRDTGELFF. Full variable domain (rest looked up from reference TRBV18 and TRBJ2-2): NAGVMQNPRHLVRRRGQEARLRCSPMKGHSHVYWYRQLPEEGLKFMVYLQKENIIDESGMPKERFSAEFPKEGPSILRIQQVVRGDSAAYFCASSPSKDRDTGELFFGEGSRLTVL.